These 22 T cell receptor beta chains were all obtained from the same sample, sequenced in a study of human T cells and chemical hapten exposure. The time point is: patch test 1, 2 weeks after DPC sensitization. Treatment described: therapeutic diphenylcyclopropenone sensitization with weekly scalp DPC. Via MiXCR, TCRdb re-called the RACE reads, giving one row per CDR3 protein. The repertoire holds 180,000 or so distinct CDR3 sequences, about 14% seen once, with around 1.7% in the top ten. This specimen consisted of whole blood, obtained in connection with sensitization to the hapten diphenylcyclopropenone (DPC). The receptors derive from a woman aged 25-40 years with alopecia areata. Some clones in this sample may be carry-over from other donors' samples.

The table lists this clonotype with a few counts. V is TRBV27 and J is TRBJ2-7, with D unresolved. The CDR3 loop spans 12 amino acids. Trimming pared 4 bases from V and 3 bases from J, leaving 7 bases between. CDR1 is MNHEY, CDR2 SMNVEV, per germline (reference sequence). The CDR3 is CASSSLGYEQYF. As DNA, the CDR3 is TGTGCCAGCAGTTCCCTCGGCTACGAGCAGTACTTC.

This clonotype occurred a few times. The CDR3 protein is CSAVSGSMNTEAFF. For the CDR3, the DNA is TGCAGTGCCGTATCAGGGTCCATGAACACTGAAGCTTTCTTT. The rearrangement uses TRBV20-1 and TRBJ1-1; tentatively, D is TRBD1 (5 bases). Per the germline V gene, CDR1 is DFQATT and CDR2 is SNEGSKA (reference sequence). CDR3 length: 14 residues. Trimming removed 6 bases from V and 0 bases from J, with 14 bases in between.

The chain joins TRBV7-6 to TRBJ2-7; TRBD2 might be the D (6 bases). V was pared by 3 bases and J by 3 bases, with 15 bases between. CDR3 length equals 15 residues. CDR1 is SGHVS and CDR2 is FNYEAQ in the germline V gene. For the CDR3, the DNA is TGTGCCAGCAGCTTGCGCGGCTCGGGGGTCTACGAGCAGTACTTC. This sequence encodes CASSLRGSGVYEQYF.

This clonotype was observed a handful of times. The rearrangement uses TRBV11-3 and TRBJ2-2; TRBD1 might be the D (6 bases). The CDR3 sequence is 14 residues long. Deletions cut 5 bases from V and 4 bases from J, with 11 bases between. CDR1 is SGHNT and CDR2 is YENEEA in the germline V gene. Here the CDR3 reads CASSQRTATGELFF. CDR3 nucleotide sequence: TGTGCCAGCAGCCAACGGACAGCCACCGGGGAGCTGTTTTTT.

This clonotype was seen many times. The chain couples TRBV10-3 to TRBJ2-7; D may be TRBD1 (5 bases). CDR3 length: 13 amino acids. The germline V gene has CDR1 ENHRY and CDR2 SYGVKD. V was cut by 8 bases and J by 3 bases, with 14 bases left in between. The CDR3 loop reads CAIGQGGDYEQYF. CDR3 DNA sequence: TGTGCCATCGGGCAGGGTGGGGACTACGAGCAGTACTTC.

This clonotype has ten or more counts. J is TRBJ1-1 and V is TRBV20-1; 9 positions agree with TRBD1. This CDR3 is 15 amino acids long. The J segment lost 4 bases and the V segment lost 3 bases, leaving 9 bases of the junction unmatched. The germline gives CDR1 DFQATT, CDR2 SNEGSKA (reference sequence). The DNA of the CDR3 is TGCAGTGCTAGGGACCCGGGACAGGGTAGCACTGAAGCTTTCTTT. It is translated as CSARDPGQGSTEAFF.

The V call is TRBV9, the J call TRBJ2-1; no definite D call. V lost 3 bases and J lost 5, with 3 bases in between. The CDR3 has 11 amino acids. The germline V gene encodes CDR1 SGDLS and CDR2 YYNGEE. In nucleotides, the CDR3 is TGTGCCAGCAGCGCCAACAATGAGCAGTTCTTC. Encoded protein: CASSANNEQFF.

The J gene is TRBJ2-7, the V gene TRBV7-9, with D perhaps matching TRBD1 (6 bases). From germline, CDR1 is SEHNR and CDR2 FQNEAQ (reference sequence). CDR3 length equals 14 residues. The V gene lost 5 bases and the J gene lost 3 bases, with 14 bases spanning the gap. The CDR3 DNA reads TGTGCCAGCAGCCCCGACAGGACCCTCTACGAGCAGTACTTC. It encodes CASSPDRTLYEQYF.

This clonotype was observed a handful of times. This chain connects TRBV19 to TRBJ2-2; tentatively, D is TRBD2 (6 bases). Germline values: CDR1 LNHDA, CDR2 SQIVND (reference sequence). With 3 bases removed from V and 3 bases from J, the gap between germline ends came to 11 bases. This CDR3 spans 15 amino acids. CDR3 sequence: CASSISGGHTGELFF. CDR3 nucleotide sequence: TGTGCCAGTAGTATTTCTGGAGGGCACACCGGGGAGCTGTTTTTT.

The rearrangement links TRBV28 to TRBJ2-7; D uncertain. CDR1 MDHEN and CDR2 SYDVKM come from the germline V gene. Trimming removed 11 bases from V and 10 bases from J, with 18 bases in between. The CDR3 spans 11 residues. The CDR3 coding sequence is TGTGCCTCCGGAACCCGGGTAGAACAGTACTTC. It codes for CASGTRVEQYF.

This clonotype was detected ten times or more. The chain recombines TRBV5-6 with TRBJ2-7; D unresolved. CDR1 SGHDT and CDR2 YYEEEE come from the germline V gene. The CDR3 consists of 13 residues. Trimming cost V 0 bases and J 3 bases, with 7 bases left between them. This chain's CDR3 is CASSLGQNYEQYF. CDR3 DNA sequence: TGTGCCAGCAGCTTGGGGCAGAACTACGAGCAGTACTTC. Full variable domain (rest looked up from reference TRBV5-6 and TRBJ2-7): DAGVTQSPTHLIKTRGQQVTLRCSPKSGHDTVSWYQQALGQGPQFIFQYYEEEERQRGNFPDRFSGHQFPNYSSELNVNALLLGDSALYLCASSLGQNYEQYFGPGTRLTVT.

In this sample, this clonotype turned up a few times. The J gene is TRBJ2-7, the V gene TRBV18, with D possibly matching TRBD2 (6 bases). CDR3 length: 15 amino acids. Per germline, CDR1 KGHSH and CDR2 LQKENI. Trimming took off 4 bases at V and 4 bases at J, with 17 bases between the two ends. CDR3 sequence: CASSRTTGSSYEQYF. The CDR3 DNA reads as TGTGCCAGCTCACGGACTACGGGATCTTCATACGAGCAGTACTTC.

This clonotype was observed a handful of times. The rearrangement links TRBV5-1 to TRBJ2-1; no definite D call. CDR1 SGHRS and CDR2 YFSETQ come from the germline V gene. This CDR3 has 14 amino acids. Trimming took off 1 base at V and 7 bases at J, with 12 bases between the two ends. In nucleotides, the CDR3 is TGCGCCAGCAGCTTGCAGCATGCGACAAATGAGCAGTTCTTC. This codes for CASSLQHATNEQFF.

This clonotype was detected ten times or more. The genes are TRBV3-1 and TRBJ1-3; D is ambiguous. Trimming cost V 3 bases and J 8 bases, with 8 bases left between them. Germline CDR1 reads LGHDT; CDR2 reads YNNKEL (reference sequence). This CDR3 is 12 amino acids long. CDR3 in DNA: TGTGCCAGCAGCCATGGTCTGGACACCATATATTTT. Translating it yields CASSHGLDTIYF.

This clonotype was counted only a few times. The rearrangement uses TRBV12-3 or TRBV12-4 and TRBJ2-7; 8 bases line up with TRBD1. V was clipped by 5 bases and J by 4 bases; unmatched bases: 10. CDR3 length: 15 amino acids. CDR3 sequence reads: CASSQYQGARYEQYF. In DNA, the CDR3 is TGTGCCAGCAGTCAATACCAGGGGGCTCGGTACGAGCAGTACTTC.

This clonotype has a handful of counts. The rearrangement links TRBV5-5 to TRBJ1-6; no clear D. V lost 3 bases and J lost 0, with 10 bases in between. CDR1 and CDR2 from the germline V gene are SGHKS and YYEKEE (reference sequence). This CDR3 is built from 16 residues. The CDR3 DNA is TGTGCCAGCAGCTCGATCCCTGGCTCCTATAATTCACCCCTCCACTTT. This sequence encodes CASSSIPGSYNSPLHF.

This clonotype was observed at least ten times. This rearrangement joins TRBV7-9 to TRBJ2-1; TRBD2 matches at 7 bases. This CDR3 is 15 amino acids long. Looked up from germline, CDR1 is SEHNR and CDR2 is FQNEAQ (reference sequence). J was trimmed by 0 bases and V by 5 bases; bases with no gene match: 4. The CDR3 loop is CASSPGRSSYNEQFF. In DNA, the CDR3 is TGTGCCAGCAGCCCCGGGAGGAGCTCCTACAATGAGCAGTTCTTC.

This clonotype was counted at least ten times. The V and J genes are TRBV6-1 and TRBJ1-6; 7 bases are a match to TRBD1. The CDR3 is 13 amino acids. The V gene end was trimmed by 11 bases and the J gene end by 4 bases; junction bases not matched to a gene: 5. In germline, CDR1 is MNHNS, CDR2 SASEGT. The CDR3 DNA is TGTGCCGGACAGGACGGATATAATTCACCCCTCCACTTT. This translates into CAGQDGYNSPLHF.

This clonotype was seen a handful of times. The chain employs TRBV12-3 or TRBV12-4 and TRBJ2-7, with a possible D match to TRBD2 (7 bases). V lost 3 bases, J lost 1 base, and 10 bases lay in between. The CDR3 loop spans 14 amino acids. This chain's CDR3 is CASSFRGASYEQYF. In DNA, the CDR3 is TGTGCCAGCAGTTTTCGGGGGGCTTCCTACGAGCAGTACTTC.

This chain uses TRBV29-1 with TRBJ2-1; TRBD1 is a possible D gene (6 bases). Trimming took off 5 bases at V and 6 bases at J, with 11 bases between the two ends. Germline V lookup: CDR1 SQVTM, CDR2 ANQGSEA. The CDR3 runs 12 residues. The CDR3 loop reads CSVCTGPNEQFF. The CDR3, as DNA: TGCAGCGTTTGTACAGGGCCCAATGAGCAGTTCTTC.

In DNA form, the CDR3 reads TGTGCCAGCAGCCAAACCCGAACCCAGTACTTC. Translation: CASSQTRTQYF. The chain carries TRBV11-2 and TRBJ2-5, with D unresolved. Trimming left V 5 bases short and J 8 bases short, with 9 bases between. The CDR3 spans 11 residues. Germline V CDR1 and CDR2: SGHAT, FQNNGV.

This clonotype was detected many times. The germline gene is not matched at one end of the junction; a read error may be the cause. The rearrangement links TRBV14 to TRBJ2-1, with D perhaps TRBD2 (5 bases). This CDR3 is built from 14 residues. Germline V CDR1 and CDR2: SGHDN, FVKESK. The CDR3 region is CASTQGGPWGEQFF. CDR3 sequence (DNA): TGTGCCAGCACCCAAGGAGGTCCCTGGGGTGAGCAGTTCTTC. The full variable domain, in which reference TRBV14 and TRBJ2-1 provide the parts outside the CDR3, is EAGVTQFPSHSVIEKGQTVTLRCDPISGHDNLYWYRRVMGKEIKFLLHFVKESKQDESGMPNNRFLAERTGGTYSTLKVQPAELEDSGVYFCASTQGGPWGEQFFGPGTRLTVL.